The T cell receptor beta chain described here comes from a study of T cell responses to AZD1222 COVID-19 vaccine. Study as a whole: Analyses pooled second doses at about 4 or about 12 weeks. General observations from the study: The breadth and depth of Spike-specific TCRs increased once two AZD1222 doses had been given. Clonal diversity was possibly underestimated, and the donors were mostly white British, with more females. Only after the peak T cell response were repertoires sampled.

The CDR3 extends over 15 amino acids. CDR1 and CDR2 from the germline V gene are MNHEY and SVGAGI. V lost 6 bases and J lost 6, with 21 bases in between. As to this clone: Antigen: not known.

Repertoires were generated with immunoSEQ multiplex PCR, while TCRdb's copy carries only in-frame clones and drops some. The sample lists some 140,000 clones; 85% to 95% were seen once. This TCR was sampled from an adult in good health. The chain uses TRBV6-5 and TRBJ2-7; D is tentatively TRBD1 or TRBD2 (7 bases each). Material: peripheral blood, obtained on day 0 of AZD1222 vaccination. CDR3 DNA sequence: TGTGCCAGCAGAGGCCCTGGCAGGGGGGGAATCGAGCAGTACTTC. It encodes CASRGPGRGGIEQYF.